This TCR beta chain was retrieved from a study of blood T cell repertoires in COVID-19. The wider study: The study drew acute and convalescent COVID-19 samples from the United States, Italy and Spain. PBMCs, B-cell-depleted T cells, or T cells provided the cDNA or gDNA that made up the material.

Comments on this clone: At one of its ends the junction is not consistent with the germline gene, which may arise from a read error.

In the source study's methods: Amplified reference gene primers provided the basis for estimating nucleated cell counts. Assay used: immunoSEQ multiplex PCR; TCRdb lists only in-frame clones, some missing. V and J calls and clone size follow that table, whereas D and trimming were derived from the DNA. In the table there are 40,000 to 45,000 clones, about 88% of which are singletons. The material sequenced was peripheral blood. The clonotype originates from a human donor in a cohort sampled during active COVID-19.

CDR3 loop: CAWSTGGGGNIIYF. The CDR3 region has the DNA TGTGCCTGGAGTACAGGGGGCGGTGGAAACATCATATATTTT. This chain joins TRBV30 and TRBJ1-3; TRBD1 matches 9 bases. CDR1 and CDR2 (germline): GTSNPN, SVGIG (reference sequence). This CDR3 spans 14 amino acids.